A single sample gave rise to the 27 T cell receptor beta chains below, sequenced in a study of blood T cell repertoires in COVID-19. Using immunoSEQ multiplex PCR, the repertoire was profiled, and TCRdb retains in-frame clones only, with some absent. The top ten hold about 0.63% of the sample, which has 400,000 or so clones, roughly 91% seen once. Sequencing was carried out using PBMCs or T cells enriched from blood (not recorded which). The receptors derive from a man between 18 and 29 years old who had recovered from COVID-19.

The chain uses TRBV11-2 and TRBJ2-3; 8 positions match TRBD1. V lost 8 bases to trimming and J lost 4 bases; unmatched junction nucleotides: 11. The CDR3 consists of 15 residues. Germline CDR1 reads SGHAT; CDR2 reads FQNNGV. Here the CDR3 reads CASAWGQVAADTQYF. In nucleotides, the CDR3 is TGTGCCAGCGCTTGGGGACAGGTAGCGGCAGATACGCAGTATTTT.

CDR3 protein: CASSPSTGYSNQPQHF. In nucleotides, the CDR3 is TGTGCCAGCAGTCCAAGTACAGGGTATAGCAATCAGCCCCAGCATTTT. The chain carries TRBV3-1 (or the pseudogene TRBV3-2) and TRBJ1-5; D possibly corresponds to TRBD1 (6 bases). CDR1 LGHDT and CDR2 YNNKEL come from the germline V gene (reference sequence). Trimming took 6 bases from V and 0 from J, leaving 15 bases between them. The CDR3 is 16 amino acids.

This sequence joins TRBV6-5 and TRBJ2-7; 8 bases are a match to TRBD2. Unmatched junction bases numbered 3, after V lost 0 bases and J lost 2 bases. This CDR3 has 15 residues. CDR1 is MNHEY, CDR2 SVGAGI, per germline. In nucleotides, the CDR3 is TGTGCCAGCAGTTACTCCCCGGGGGGGCCCTACGAGCAGTACTTC. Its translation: CASSYSPGGPYEQYF.

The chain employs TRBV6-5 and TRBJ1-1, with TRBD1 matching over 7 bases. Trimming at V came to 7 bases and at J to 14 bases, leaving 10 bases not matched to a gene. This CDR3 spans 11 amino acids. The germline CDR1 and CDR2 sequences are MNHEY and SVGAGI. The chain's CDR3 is CASMWGTVRFF. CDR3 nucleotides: TGTGCCAGCATGTGGGGGACAGTAAGGTTCTTT.

The CDR3 is CASSRPEAGRYNSPLHF. For the CDR3, the DNA is TGTGCCAGCTCACGCCCTGAGGCGGGACGGTATAATTCACCCCTCCACTTT. The chain carries TRBV18 and TRBJ1-6; D possibly corresponds to TRBD1 (5 bases). The V gene's germline CDR1 is KGHSH and CDR2 LQKENI. This CDR3 comprises 17 residues. Trimming took 4 bases from V and 4 from J, leaving 17 bases between them.

The CDR3: CASSEQDNQPQHF. The CDR3 DNA follows: TGTGCCAGCAGCGAACAGGATAATCAGCCCCAGCATTTT. The rearrangement uses TRBV5-6 and TRBJ1-5, with D perhaps TRBD1 (5 bases). V was trimmed by 4 bases and J by 4 bases, leaving 9 bases between them. The V gene's germline CDR1 is SGHDT and CDR2 YYEEEE. The CDR3 length is 13 residues.

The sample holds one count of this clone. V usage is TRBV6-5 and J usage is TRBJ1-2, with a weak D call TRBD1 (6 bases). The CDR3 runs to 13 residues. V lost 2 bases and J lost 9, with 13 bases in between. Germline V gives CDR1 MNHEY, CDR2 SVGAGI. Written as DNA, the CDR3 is TGTGCCAGCAGTTACGGTCCAGGGGAGAGCTACACCTTC. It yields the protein CASSYGPGESYTF.

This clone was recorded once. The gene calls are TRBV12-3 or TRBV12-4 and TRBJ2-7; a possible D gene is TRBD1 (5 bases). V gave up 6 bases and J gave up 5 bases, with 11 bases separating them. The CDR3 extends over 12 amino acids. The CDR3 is CASSYRINEQYF. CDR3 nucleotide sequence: TGTGCCAGCAGCTACAGGATCAACGAGCAGTACTTC.

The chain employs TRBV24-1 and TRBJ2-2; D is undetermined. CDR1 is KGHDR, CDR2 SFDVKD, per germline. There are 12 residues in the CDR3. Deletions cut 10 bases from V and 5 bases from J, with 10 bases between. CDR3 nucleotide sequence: TGTGCCACAAAAGCCGTAACCGGGGAGCTGTTTTTT. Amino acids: CATKAVTGELFF.

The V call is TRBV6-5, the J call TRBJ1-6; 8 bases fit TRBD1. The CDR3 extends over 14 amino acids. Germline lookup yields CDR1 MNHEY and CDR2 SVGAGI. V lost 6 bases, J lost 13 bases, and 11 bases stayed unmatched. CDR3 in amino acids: CASSRTGMKVPLHF. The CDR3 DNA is TGTGCCAGCAGCCGGACAGGGATGAAGGTGCCCCTCCACTTT.

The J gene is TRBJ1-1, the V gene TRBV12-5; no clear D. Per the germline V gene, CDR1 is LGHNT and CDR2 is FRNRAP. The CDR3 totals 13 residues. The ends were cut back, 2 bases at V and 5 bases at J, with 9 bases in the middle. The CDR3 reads CASGLFSGTEAFF. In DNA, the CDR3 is TGTGCTAGTGGTTTGTTTAGCGGGACTGAAGCTTTCTTT.

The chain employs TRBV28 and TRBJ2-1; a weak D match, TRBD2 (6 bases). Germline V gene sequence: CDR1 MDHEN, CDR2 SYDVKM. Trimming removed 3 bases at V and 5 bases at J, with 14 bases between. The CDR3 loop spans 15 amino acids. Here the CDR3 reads CASSFPGLFDNEQFF. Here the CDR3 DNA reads TGTGCCAGCAGTTTCCCAGGACTATTCGACAATGAGCAGTTCTTC.

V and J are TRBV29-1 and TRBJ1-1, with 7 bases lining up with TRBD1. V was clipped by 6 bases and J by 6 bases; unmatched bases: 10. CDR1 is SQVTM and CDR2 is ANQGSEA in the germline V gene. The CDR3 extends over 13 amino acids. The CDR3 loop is CSVREGAYAEAFF. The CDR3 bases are TGCAGCGTCCGAGAGGGGGCCTACGCTGAAGCTTTCTTT.

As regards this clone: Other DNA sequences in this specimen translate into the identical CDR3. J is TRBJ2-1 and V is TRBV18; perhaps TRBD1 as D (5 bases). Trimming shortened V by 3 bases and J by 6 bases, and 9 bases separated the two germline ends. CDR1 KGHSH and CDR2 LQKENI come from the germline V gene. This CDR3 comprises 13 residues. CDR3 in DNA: TGTGCCAGCTCACCGGGGCTGAGCAATGAGCAGTTCTTC. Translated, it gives CASSPGLSNEQFF.

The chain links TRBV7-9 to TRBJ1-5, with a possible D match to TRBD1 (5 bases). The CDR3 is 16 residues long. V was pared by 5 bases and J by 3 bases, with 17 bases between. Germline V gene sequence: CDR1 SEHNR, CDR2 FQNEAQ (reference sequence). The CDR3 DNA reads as TGTGCCAGCAGCCCAAAAACAGGAAACTACAATCAGCCCCAGCATTTT. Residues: CASSPKTGNYNQPQHF.

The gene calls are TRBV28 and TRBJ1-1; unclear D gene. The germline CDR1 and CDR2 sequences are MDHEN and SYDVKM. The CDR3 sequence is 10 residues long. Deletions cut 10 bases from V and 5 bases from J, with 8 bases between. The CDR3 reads CATGRTEAFF. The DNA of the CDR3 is TGTGCCACCGGTCGTACTGAAGCTTTCTTT.

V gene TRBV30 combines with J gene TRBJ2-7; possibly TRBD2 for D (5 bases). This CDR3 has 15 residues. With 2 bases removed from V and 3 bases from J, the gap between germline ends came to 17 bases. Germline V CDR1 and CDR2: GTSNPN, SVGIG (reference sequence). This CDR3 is CAWSSGDYLLYEQYF. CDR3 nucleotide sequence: TGTGCCTGGAGTTCAGGTGACTACCTCCTCTACGAGCAGTACTTC.

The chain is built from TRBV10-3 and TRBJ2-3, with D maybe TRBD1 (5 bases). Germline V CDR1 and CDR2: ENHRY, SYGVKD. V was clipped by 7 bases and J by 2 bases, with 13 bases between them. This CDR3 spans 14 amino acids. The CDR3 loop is CAINQGRDTDTQYF. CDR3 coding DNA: TGTGCCATCAACCAGGGTAGGGACACAGATACGCAGTATTTT.

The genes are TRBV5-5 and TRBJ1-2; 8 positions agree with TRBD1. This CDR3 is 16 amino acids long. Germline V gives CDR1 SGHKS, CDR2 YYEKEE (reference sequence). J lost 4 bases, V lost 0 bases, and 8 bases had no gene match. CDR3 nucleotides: TGTGCCAGCAGCTTGGAGGCAGGGGGCTTTATCTATGGCTACACCTTC. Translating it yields CASSLEAGGFIYGYTF.

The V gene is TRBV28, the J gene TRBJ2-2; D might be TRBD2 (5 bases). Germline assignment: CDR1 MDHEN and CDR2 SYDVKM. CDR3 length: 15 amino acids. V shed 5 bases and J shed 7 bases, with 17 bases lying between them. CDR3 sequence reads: CASSRFGVASGELFF. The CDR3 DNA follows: TGTGCCAGCAGTCGTTTCGGGGTAGCGAGCGGGGAGCTGTTTTTT.

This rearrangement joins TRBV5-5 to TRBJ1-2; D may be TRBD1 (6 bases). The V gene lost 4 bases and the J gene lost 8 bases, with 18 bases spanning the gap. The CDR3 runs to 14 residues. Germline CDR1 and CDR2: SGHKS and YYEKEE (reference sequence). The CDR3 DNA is TGTGCCAGCAGCCCCTATACAGGGACGGACGGCTACACCTTC. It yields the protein CASSPYTGTDGYTF.

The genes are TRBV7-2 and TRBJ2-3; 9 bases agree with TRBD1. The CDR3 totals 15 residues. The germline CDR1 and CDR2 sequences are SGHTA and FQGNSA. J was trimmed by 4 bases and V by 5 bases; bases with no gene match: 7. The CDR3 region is CASSQQGTGPDTQYF. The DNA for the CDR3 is TGTGCCAGCAGCCAACAAGGGACAGGGCCAGATACGCAGTATTTT.

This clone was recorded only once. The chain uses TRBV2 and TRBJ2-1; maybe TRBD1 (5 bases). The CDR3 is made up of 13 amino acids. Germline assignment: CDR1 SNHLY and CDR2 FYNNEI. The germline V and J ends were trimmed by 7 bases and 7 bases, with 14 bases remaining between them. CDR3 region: CASNGDKGNEQFF. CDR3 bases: TGTGCCAGCAATGGGGATAAGGGGAATGAGCAGTTCTTC.

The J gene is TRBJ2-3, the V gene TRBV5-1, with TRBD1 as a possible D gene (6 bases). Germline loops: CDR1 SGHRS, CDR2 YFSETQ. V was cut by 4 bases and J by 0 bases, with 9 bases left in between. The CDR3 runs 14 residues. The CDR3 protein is CASSGGGSTDTQYF. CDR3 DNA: TGCGCCAGCAGCGGGGGCGGGAGCACAGATACGCAGTATTTT.

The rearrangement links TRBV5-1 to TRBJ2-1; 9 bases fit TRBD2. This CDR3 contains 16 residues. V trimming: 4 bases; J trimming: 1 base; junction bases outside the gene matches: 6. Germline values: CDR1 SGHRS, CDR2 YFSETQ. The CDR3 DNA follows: TGCGCCAGCAGCGTATTTCTAGCGGGGTCCTACAATGAGCAGTTCTTC. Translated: CASSVFLAGSYNEQFF.

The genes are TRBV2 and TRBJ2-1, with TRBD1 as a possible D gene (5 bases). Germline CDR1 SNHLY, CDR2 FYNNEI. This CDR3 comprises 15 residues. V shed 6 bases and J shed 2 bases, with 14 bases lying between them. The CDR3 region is CASSPQGGPYNEQFF. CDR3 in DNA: TGTGCCAGCAGCCCCCAGGGCGGACCCTACAATGAGCAGTTCTTC.

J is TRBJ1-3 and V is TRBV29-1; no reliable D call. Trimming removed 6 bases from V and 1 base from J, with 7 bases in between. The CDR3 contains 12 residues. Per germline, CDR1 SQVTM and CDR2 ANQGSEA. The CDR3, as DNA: TGCAGCGTGCAGGAATCTGGAAACACCATATATTTT. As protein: CSVQESGNTIYF.